Presented here are 15 T cell receptor beta chains from one specimen sequenced in a study of blood T cell repertoires in COVID-19. Measured with immunoSEQ multiplex PCR; TCRdb has only the in-frame clones, and not every one. The table includes 110,000 to 150,000 clones, 80% to 90% detected once. Sequencing input: peripheral blood. The receptors were sampled from a man aged 60-69 years with active or convalescent COVID-19.

The genes are TRBV21-1 and TRBJ1-1. TRBV21-1 is designated a pseudogene. The CDR3 contains 15 residues. CDR3 amino acids: CASSSRGGQNTEAFF. The DNA of the CDR3 is TGTGCCAGCAGCTCAAGGGGGGGACAGAACACTGAAGCTTTCTTT.

V usage is TRBV12-3 or TRBV12-4 and J usage is TRBJ1-6; D gene unclear. V lost 1 base and J lost 11, with 9 bases in between. This CDR3 region has 13 residues. CDR3 in amino acids: CASSLVEGPPLHF. The CDR3 DNA sequence: TGTGCCAGCAGTTTAGTCGAGGGCCCACCCCTCCACTTT.

The CDR3 loop reads CASSWDWNTGELFF. The CDR3 DNA sequence: TGTGCCAGCAGCTGGGACTGGAACACCGGGGAGCTGTTTTTT. The chain joins TRBV5-4 to TRBJ2-2, with D possibly TRBD2 on 6 matching bases. CDR1 SGHNT and CDR2 YYREEE come from the germline V gene (reference sequence). The V and J ends lost 3 bases and 1 base respectively, with 7 bases between them. The CDR3 loop spans 14 amino acids.

This chain connects TRBV6-5 to TRBJ1-2; 8 bases match TRBD1. The CDR3 spans 14 residues. Germline CDR1 and CDR2: MNHEY and SVGAGI. Trimming took 7 bases from V and 2 from J; bases not matched to a gene: 6. Here the CDR3 DNA reads TGTGCCAGCACCGAAGGACAGGGAAACTATGGCTACACCTTC. This sequence encodes CASTEGQGNYGYTF.

This clone appeared a single time. The chain has TRBV11-2 and TRBJ2-2; TRBD2 aligns across 11 bases. Germline CDR1 and CDR2: SGHAT and FQNNGV. J lost 6 bases, V lost 3 bases, and 6 bases had no gene match. The CDR3 sequence is 16 residues long. CDR3 sequence: CASSFASTSGAGELFF. For the CDR3, the DNA is TGTGCCAGCAGCTTCGCTTCGACTAGCGGGGCCGGGGAGCTGTTTTTT.

CDR3 sequence reads: CASTTGWGTEAFF. The CDR3 DNA follows: TGTGCCAGCACGACAGGTTGGGGAACTGAAGCTTTCTTT. The chain employs TRBV12-3 or TRBV12-4 and TRBJ1-1, with D maybe TRBD1 (6 bases). The CDR3 totals 13 residues. Between the trimmed V and J ends, which lost 7 bases and 5 bases, there was a span of 14 bases.

This clone was counted between two and nine times. V is TRBV6-2 or TRBV6-3 and J is TRBJ1-6, with D maybe TRBD1 (5 bases). This CDR3 comprises 15 residues. CDR1 and CDR2 (germline): MNHEY, SVGEGT. Trimming took 2 bases from V and 10 from J, leaving 15 bases between them. CDR3 amino acids: CASSYAGGAGSPLHF. The CDR3 DNA sequence: TGTGCCAGCAGTTACGCCGGCGGGGCCGGGTCACCCCTCCACTTT.

The chain uses TRBV19 and TRBJ2-1; no clear D gene. Germline CDR1 is LNHDA and CDR2 is SQIVND (reference sequence). The CDR3 runs to 14 residues. V was clipped by 7 bases and J by 4 bases, with 14 bases between them. The DNA of the CDR3 is TGTGCCAGTACCCGGAGAAGTGGTTACAATGAGCAGTTCTTC. Encoded protein: CASTRRSGYNEQFF.

The rearrangement uses TRBV3-1 (or the pseudogene TRBV3-2) and TRBJ1-1, with D tentatively TRBD1 (5 bases). The germline gives CDR1 LGHDT, CDR2 YNNKEL (reference sequence). The CDR3 sequence is 16 residues long. Between the trimmed V and J ends, which lost 0 bases and 3 bases, there was a span of 14 bases. CDR3 nucleotides: TGTGCCAGCAGCCAAGATCCCACAGGCCAGGACACTGAAGCTTTCTTT. This codes for CASSQDPTGQDTEAFF.

This clone was detected only once. This chain uses TRBV9 with TRBJ1-4; 7 positions match TRBD1. Germline loops: CDR1 SGDLS, CDR2 YYNGEE. Trimming cost V 4 bases and J 10 bases; bases outside gene matches: 16. This CDR3 has 16 amino acids. The CDR3 loop is CASSSRDSDPRGKLFF. CDR3 DNA: TGTGCCAGCAGCTCCCGGGACAGTGACCCTCGGGGAAAACTGTTTTTT.

This CDR3 is CASSPGTSGRLETQYF. CDR3 sequence (DNA): TGCGCCAGCAGCCCCGGGACTAGCGGGAGGTTGGAGACCCAGTACTTC. The chain carries TRBV5-1 and TRBJ2-5; 15 bases are a match to TRBD2. The length of the CDR3 is 16 residues. V trimming: 4 bases; J trimming: 5 bases; junction bases outside the gene matches: 6. Germline CDR1 SGHRS, CDR2 YFSETQ. Full variable domain (remainder filled in from reference TRBV5-1 and TRBJ2-5): KAGVTQTPRYLIKTRGQQVTLSCSPISGHRSVSWYQQTPGQGLQFLFEYFSETQRNKGNFPGRFSGRQFSNSRSEMNVSTLELGDSALYLCASSPGTSGRLETQYFGPGTRLLVL.

The chain uses TRBV2 and TRBJ2-5; D call uncertain. This CDR3 spans 12 amino acids. Germline values: CDR1 SNHLY, CDR2 FYNNEI. V lost 6 bases to trimming and J lost 2 bases, with 7 bases between them. The CDR3 sequence: CASRQEQETQYF. The CDR3 nucleotides are TGTGCCAGCAGGCAGGAACAAGAGACCCAGTACTTC.

The V gene is TRBV18, the J gene TRBJ1-2; D is possibly TRBD1 (6 bases). The CDR3 extends over 15 amino acids. V was cut by 1 base and J by 6 bases, with 15 bases left in between. Germline V lookup: CDR1 KGHSH, CDR2 LQKENI. In DNA form, the CDR3 reads TGTGCCAGCTCACCACGCACAGGGTCTCAGGATGGCTACACCTTC. Residues: CASSPRTGSQDGYTF.

The chain employs TRBV27 and TRBJ1-2, with 12 bases fitting TRBD1. V dropped 6 bases and J dropped 5; count of bases not matched to a gene: 10. Germline CDR1 reads MNHEY; CDR2 reads SMNVEV (reference sequence). The CDR3 totals 16 residues. This CDR3 reads CASSPTGQGAHYGYTF. DNA of the CDR3: TGTGCCAGCAGCCCAACGGGACAGGGGGCTCATTATGGCTACACCTTC.

This rearrangement joins TRBV9 to TRBJ2-7; D may be TRBD2 (7 bases). CDR1 and CDR2 from the germline V gene are SGDLS and YYNGEE. The CDR3 consists of 15 residues. Trimming took 2 bases from V and 6 from J, leaving 18 bases between them. As DNA, the CDR3 is TGTGCCAGCAGCGTGAGGGGGGAGGGCCCACGCGAGCAGTACTTC. Translated: CASSVRGEGPREQYF.